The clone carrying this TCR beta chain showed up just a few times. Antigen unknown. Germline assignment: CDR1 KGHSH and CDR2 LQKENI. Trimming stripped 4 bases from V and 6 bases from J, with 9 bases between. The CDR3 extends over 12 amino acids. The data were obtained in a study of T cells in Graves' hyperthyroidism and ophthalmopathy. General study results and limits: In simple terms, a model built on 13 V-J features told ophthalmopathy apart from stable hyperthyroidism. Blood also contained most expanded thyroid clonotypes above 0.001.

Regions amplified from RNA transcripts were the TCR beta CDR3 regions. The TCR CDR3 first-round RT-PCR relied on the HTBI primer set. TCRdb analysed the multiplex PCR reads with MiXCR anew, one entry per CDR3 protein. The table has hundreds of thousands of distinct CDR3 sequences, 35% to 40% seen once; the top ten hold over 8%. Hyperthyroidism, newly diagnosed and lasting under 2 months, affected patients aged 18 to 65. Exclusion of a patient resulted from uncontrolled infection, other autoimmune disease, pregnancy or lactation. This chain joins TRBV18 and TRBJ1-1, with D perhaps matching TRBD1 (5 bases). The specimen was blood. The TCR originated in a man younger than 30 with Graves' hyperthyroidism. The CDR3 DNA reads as TGTGCCAGCTCACTACAGGTTTCTGAAGCTTTCTTT. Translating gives CASSLQVSEAFF.